This TCR beta chain was sequenced during a study of T cells in Graves' hyperthyroidism and ophthalmopathy. Findings and caveats of the study: Most clonotypes that expanded in the thyroid above 0.001 also showed up in blood.

This clonotype was observed at least ten times. No antigen is known for it. The germline V gene has CDR1 SGHAT and CDR2 FQNNGV. V gave up 5 bases and J gave up 8 bases, with 18 bases separating them. This CDR3 spans 15 amino acids. Used for diagnoses were clinical symptoms, serum thyroxine and TRAb, thyroid ultrasound and orbital computed tomography. RNA transcripts gave rise to amplified TCR beta CDR3 regions. TCR CDR3 regions were first amplified by RT-PCR with HTBI primers. TCRdb analysed the multiplex PCR reads with MiXCR anew, one entry per CDR3 protein. Among around 690,000 distinct CDR3 sequences, approximately 15% were seen once, and the ten largest hold 15% to 17%.

Sequences were obtained from blood. The J gene is TRBJ1-4, the V gene TRBV11-2; D perhaps matches TRBD1 (5 bases). This receptor was taken from a middle-aged man with Graves' hyperthyroidism. Here the CDR3 reads CASSRPWDGREKLFF. As DNA, the CDR3 is TGTGCCAGCAGCCGGCCCTGGGACGGACGGGAAAAACTGTTTTTT.